Given below is one T cell receptor (beta chain) in context. Generated by immunoSEQ multiplex PCR, the TCRdb table keeps only in-frame clones and is missing some. Altogether roughly 56,000 clones are present, roughly 84% being singletons, with the ten largest covering approximately 7.1%. Germline V gene sequence: CDR1 MGHRA, CDR2 YSYEKL. The CDR3 runs 14 residues. V lost 0 bases, J lost 8 bases, and 13 bases lay in between. The data stem from a study of blood T cell repertoires in COVID-19. Turning to the study itself: Samples taken during acute and convalescent COVID-19 were collected in the United States, Italy and Spain. Sample material is recorded as cDNA or gDNA derived from T cells, B-cell-depleted T cells, or PBMCs.

The genes are TRBV4-1 and TRBJ1-2, with D perhaps matching TRBD1 (6 bases). Material: peripheral blood. This sequence originates from a man aged 45 to 65 with active COVID-19. CDR3 protein: CASSQDWGRLGYTF. The CDR3 bases are TGCGCCAGCAGCCAAGATTGGGGGCGACTAGGCTACACCTTC.